One and the same sample provided the 9 T cell receptor beta chains below, sequenced in a study of blood T cell repertoires in COVID-19 (dated by TCRdb to about 2020). Receptors were amplified or captured by the immunoSEQ multiplex PCR assay. Entries here come from immuneACCESS through TCRdb and include only in-frame sequences with V and J called. Some clones fail to appear in such tables; in the studies checked, an unresolved V gene covers under half of the shortfall, and the cause of the remainder is unknown. The sample yields some 180,000 clones; around 80% were counted once. The ten largest clones represent roughly 14% of the sample. Sequencing was done on a sample of peripheral blood. These receptors were collected from a man aged 45 to 65 who had recovered from COVID-19.

The gene calls are TRBV19 and TRBJ1-5, with TRBD1 identical over 7 bases. The CDR3 is 15 residues long. Germline CDR1 reads LNHDA; CDR2 reads SQIVND (reference sequence). Trimming cost V 3 bases and J 0 bases; bases outside gene matches: 2. The CDR3 loop is CASSINRGSNQPQHF. Written as DNA, the CDR3 is TGTGCCAGTAGTATCAACAGGGGTAGCAATCAGCCCCAGCATTTT.

The chain links TRBV20-1 to TRBJ2-1; D is uncertain. This CDR3 spans 10 amino acids. CDR1 and CDR2 from the germline V gene are DFQATT and SNEGSKA (reference sequence). V was clipped by 3 bases and J by 9 bases, with 6 bases between them. The CDR3 spells CSASFREQFF. CDR3 coding DNA: TGCAGTGCTAGTTTTCGTGAGCAGTTCTTC.

The chain employs TRBV5-8 and TRBJ2-3; D not certain. V was trimmed by 0 bases and J by 3 bases, leaving 14 bases between them. CDR3 length: 16 amino acids. Germline V lookup: CDR1 SGHTS, CDR2 YDEGEE. Here the CDR3 reads CASSLGQAPRTDTQYF. The CDR3 region has the DNA TGTGCCAGCAGCTTGGGTCAGGCACCCCGAACAGATACGCAGTATTTT.

The CDR3: CSASLASSYNEQFF. The CDR3 bases are TGCAGTGCTAGTCTAGCGAGCTCCTACAATGAGCAGTTCTTC. The chain joins TRBV20-1 to TRBJ2-1, with TRBD2 as a possible D gene (6 bases). CDR3 length: 14 amino acids. Per germline, CDR1 DFQATT and CDR2 SNEGSKA (reference sequence). Between the trimmed V and J ends, which lost 3 bases and 0 bases, there was a span of 9 bases.

CDR3 loop: CASSPRDYQQETQYF. CDR3 nucleotides: TGTGCCAGCAGCCCCCGGGACTACCAACAAGAGACCCAGTACTTC. The rearrangement joins TRBV7-8 to TRBJ2-5, with 7 nucleotides matching TRBD2. Germline CDR1 and CDR2: SGHVS and FQNEAQ. The CDR3 covers 15 residues. The trim removed 5 bases at V and 2 bases at J, leaving 8 bases unmatched.

This chain connects TRBV19 to TRBJ2-7, with 12 bases fitting TRBD1. The V segment lost 6 bases and the J segment 4 bases; nucleotides outside the gene matches: 10. From germline, CDR1 is LNHDA and CDR2 SQIVND (reference sequence). The CDR3 contains 16 residues. CDR3 sequence: CASSDTGTGGLYEQYF. CDR3 DNA sequence: TGTGCCAGTAGCGACACCGGGACAGGGGGCTTATACGAGCAGTACTTC.

The chain is built from TRBV9 and TRBJ1-3; 8 nucleotides agree with TRBD1. CDR1 and CDR2 (germline): SGDLS, YYNGEE. This CDR3 spans 15 amino acids. J lost 4 bases, V lost 3 bases, and 6 bases had no gene match. The CDR3 nucleotides are TGTGCCAGCAGCGCCCAGGGGGCGCGAGGAAACACCATATATTTT. It translates to CASSAQGARGNTIYF.

The rearrangement joins TRBV2 to TRBJ2-2; TRBD1 is a possible D gene (6 bases). The germline V and J ends were trimmed by 8 bases and 4 bases, with 20 bases remaining between them. The V gene's germline CDR1 is SNHLY and CDR2 FYNNEI. The CDR3 totals 16 residues. The CDR3 region has the DNA TGTGCCAGCGAGTTTTCAGGGGAATCGGTCACCGGGGAGCTGTTTTTT. Its translation: CASEFSGESVTGELFF.

The gene calls are TRBV18 and TRBJ2-5, with 7 positions matching TRBD2. CDR3 length equals 14 residues. Germline CDR1 and CDR2: KGHSH and LQKENI. The J segment lost 2 bases and the V segment lost 6 bases, leaving 6 bases of the junction unmatched. This chain's CDR3 is CASSLGGGQETQYF. For the CDR3, the DNA is TGTGCCAGCTCCCTGGGCGGGGGTCAAGAGACCCAGTACTTC.